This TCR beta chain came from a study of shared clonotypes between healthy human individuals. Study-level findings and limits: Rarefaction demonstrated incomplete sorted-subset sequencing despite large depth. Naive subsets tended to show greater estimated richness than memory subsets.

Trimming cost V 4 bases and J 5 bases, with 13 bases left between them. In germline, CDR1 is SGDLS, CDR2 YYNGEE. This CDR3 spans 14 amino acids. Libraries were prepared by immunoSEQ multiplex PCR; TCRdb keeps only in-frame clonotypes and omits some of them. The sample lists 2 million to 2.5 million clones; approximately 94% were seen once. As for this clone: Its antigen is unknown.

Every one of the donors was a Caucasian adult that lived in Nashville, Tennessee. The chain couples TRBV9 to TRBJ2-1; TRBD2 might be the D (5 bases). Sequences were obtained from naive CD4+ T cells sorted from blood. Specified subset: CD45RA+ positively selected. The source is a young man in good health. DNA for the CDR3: TGTGCCAGCAGCTCCGATGCGGGTAACAATGAGCAGTTCTTC. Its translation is CASSSDAGNNEQFF.